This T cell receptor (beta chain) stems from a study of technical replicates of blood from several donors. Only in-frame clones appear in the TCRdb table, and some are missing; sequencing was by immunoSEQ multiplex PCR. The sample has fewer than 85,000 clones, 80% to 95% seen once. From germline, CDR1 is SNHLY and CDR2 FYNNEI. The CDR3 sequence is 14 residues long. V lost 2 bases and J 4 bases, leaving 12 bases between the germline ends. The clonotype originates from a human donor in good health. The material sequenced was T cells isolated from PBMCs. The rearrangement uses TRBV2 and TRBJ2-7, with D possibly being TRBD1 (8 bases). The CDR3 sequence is CASSETQGGYEQYF. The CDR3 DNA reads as TGTGCCAGCAGTGAAACACAGGGGGGGTACGAGCAGTACTTC.